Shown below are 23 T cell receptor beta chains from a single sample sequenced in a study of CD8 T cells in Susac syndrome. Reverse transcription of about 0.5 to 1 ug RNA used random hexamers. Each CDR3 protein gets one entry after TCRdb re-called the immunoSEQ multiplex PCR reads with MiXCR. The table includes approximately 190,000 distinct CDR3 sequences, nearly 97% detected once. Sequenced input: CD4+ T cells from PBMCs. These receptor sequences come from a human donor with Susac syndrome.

The CDR3 bases are TGTGCCAGCAGCCAGGGGCCTCGGGCGGGGACCAACTATGGCTACACCTTC. Encoded protein: CASSQGPRAGTNYGYTF. The chain joins TRBV3-1 to TRBJ1-2; D perhaps matches TRBD1 (5 bases). The CDR3 covers 17 residues. Deletions cut 3 bases from V and 2 bases from J, with 19 bases between. Germline loops: CDR1 LGHDT, CDR2 YNNKEL (reference sequence). The full variable domain, with the rest looked up from reference TRBV3-1 and TRBJ1-2, is DTAVSQTPKYLVTQMGNDKSIKCEQNLGHDTMYWYKQDSKKFLKIMFSYNNKELIINETVPNRFSPKSPDKAHLNLHINSLELGDSAVYFCASSQGPRAGTNYGYTFGSGTRLTVV.

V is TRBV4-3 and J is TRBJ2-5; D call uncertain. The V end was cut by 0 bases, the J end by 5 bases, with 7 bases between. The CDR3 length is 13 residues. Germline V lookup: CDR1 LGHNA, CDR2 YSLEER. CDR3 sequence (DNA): TGCGCCAGCAGCCAAGATACTTGGGAGACCCAGTACTTC. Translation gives CASSQDTWETQYF.

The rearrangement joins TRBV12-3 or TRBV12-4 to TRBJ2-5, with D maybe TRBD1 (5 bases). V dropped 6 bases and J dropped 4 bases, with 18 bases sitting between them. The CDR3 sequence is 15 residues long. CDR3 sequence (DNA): TGTGCCAGCAGCCCCCTCGGTGTGGGGCGAGAGACCCAGTACTTC. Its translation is CASSPLGVGRETQYF.

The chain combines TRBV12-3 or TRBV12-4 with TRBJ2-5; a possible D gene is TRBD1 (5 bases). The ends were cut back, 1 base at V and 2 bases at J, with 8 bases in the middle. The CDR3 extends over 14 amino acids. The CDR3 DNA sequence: TGTGCCAGCAGTTTAGGGGGCAGACAAGAGACCCAGTACTTC. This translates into CASSLGGRQETQYF.

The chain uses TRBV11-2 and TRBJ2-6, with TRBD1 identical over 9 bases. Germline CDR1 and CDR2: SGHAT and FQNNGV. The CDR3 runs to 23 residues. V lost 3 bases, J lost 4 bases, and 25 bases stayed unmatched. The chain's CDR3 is CASSLRSRGQDRGPPTGANVLTF. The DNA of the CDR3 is TGTGCCAGCAGCTTGAGGTCTAGGGGCCAGGACAGGGGCCCTCCGACCGGGGCCAACGTCCTGACTTTC.

CDR3 coding DNA: TGTGCCAGCAGCACCACCTGGCTCGGCCTAGATACGCAGTATTTT. This translates into CASSTTWLGLDTQYF. V and J are TRBV7-2 and TRBJ2-3; D unclear. CDR3 length: 15 residues. Trimming cost V 5 bases and J 5 bases, with 17 bases left between them. Germline V lookup: CDR1 SGHTA, CDR2 FQGNSA.

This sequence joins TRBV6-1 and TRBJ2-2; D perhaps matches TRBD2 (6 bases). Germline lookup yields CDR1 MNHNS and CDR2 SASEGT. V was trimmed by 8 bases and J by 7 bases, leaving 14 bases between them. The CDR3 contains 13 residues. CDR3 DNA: TGTGCCAGCGGGGGGTCTTCGCGCGGGGAGCTGTTTTTT. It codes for CASGGSSRGELFF.

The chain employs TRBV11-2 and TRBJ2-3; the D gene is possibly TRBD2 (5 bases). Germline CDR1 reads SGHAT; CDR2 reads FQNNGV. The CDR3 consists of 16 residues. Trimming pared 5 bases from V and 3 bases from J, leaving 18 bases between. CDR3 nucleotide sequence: TGTGCCAGCAGCCCGGACGGACTGATGGGTACAGATACGCAGTATTTT. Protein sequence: CASSPDGLMGTDTQYF. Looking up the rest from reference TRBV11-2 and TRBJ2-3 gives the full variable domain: EAGVAQSPRYKIIEKRQSVAFWCNPISGHATLYWYQQILGQGPKLLIQFQNNGVVDDSQLPKDRFSAERLKGVDSTLKIQPAKLEDSAVYLCASSPDGLMGTDTQYFGPGTRLTVL.

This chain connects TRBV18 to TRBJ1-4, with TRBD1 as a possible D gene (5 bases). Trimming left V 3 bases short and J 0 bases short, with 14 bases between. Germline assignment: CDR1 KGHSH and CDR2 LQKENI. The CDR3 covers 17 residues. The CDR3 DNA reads TGTGCCAGCTCACCTATCCGGTGGGGCTCAACTAATGAAAAACTGTTTTTT. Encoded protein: CASSPIRWGSTNEKLFF.

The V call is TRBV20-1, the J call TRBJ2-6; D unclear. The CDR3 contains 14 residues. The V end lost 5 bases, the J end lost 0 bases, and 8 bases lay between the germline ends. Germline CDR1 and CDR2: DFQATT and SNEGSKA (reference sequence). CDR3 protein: CSARHSSGANVLTF. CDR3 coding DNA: TGCAGTGCTCGACATTCCTCTGGGGCCAACGTCCTGACTTTC.

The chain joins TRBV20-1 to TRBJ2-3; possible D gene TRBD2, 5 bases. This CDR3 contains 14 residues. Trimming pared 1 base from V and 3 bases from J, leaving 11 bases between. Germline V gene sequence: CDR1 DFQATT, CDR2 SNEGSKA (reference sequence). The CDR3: CSARAPLATDTQYF. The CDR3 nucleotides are TGCAGTGCTAGAGCCCCCCTAGCAACAGATACGCAGTATTTT.

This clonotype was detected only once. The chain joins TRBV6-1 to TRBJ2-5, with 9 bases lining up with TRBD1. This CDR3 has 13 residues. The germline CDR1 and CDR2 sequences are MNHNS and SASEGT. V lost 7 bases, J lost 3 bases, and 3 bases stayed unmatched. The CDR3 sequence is CASNRDREETQYF. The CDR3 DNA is TGTGCCAGCAACCGGGACAGGGAAGAGACCCAGTACTTC.

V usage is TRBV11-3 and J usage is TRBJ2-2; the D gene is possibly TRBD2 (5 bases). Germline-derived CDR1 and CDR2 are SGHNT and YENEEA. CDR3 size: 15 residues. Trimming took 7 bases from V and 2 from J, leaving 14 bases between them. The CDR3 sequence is CASTHRGSNTGELFF. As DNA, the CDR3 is TGTGCCAGCACCCACCGGGGTTCAAACACCGGGGAGCTGTTTTTT.

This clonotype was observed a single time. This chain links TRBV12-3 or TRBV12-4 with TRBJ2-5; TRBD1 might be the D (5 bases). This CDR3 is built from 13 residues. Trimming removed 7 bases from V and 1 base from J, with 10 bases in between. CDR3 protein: CASTQTVQETQYF. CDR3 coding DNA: TGTGCCAGCACCCAGACAGTCCAAGAGACCCAGTACTTC.

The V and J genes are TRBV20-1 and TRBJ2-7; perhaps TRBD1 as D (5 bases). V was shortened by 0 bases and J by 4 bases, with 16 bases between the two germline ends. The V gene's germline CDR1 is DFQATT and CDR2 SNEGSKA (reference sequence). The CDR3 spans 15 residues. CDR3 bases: TGCAGTGCTAGAGATGGTCAGGGTTACTTATACGAGCAGTACTTC. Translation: CSARDGQGYLYEQYF.

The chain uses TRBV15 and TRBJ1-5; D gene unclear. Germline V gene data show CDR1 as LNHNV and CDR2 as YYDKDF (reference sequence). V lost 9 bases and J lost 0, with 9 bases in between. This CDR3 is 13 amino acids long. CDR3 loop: CATQRYSNQPQHF. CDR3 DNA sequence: TGTGCCACTCAACGTTATAGCAATCAGCCCCAGCATTTT.

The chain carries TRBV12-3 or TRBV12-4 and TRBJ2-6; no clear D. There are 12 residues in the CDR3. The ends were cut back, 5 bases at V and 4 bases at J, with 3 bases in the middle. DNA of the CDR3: TGTGCCAGCAGTAGGGGGGCCAACGTCCTGACTTTC. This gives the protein CASSRGANVLTF.

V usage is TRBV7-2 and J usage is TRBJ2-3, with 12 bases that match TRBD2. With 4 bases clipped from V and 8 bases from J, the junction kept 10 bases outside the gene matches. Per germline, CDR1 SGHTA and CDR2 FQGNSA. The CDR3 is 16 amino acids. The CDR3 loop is CASSSGLAGTGGTQYF. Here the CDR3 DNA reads TGTGCCAGCAGCTCAGGACTAGCGGGGACCGGGGGTACGCAGTATTTT.

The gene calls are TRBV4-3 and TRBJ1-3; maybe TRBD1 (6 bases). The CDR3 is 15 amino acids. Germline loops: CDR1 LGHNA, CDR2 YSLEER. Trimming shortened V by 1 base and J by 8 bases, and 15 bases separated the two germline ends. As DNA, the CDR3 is TGCGCCAGCAGCCAAGCAGGGGCGAGGGCCGACACCATATATTTT. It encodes CASSQAGARADTIYF.

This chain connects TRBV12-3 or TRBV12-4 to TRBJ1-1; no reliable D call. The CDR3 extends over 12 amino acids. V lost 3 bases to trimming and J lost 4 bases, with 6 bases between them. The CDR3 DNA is TGTGCCAGCAGTTTTTGGGGCACTGAAGCTTTCTTT. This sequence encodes CASSFWGTEAFF.

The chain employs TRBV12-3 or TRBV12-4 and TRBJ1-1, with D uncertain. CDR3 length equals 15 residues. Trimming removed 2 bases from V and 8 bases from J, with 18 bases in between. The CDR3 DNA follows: TGTGCCAGCAGTTTATTTGGGCACCCCTTGGCCGAAGCTTTCTTT. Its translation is CASSLFGHPLAEAFF.

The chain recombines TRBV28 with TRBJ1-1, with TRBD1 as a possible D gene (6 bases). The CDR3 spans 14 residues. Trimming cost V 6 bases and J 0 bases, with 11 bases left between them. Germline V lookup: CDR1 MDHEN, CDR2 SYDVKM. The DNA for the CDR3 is TGTGCCAGCAGACAGACAGGAGTGAACACTGAAGCTTTCTTT. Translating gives CASRQTGVNTEAFF.

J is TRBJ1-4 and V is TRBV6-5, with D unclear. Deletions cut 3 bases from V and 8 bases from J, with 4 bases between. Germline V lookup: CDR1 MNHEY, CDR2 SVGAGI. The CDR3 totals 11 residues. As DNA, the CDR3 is TGTGCCAGCAGTTATATGGAAAAACTGTTTTTT. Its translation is CASSYMEKLFF.